The entry that follows covers one T cell receptor beta chain sequence. The data were taken from a study of graft-versus-host responses after intestinal transplantation. Profiling relied on immunoSEQ multiplex PCR, and the TCRdb table lists in-frame clones only, not all of them. The table includes roughly 3,200 clones, roughly three quarters detected once. Processing of graft tissue released intraepithelial and lamina propria lymphocytes. CDR3 length equals 12 residues. V was clipped by 3 bases and J by 6 bases, with 8 bases between them. Looked up from germline, CDR1 is MNHNY and CDR2 is SVGAGI (reference sequence).

This sequence was found in a human patient who received an intestinal transplant, so some T cells may come from the graft donor. V gene TRBV6-6 combines with J gene TRBJ1-2; D call uncertain. The starting material was ileum tissue, obtained roughly 16 and 21 days after intestinal transplantation. Written as DNA, the CDR3 is TGTGCCAGCAGTTATCTTAGGGATGGCTACACCTTC. It yields the protein CASSYLRDGYTF.